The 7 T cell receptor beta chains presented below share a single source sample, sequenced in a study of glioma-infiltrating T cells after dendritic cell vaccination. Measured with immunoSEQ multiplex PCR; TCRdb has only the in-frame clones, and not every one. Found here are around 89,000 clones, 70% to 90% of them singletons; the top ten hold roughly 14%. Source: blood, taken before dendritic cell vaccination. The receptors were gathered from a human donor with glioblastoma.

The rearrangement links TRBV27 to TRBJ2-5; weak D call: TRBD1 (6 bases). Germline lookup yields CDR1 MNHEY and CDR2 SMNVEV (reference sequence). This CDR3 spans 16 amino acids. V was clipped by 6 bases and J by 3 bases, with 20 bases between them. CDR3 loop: CASSPYAGTMKETQYF. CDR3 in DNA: TGTGCCAGCAGCCCCTACGCCGGGACAATGAAAGAGACCCAGTACTTC.

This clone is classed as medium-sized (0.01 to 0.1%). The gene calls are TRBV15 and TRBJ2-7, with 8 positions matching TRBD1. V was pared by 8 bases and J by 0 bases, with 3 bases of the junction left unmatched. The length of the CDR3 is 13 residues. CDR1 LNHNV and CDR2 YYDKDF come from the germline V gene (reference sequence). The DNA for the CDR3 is TGTGCCACCCGACAGGGGTCCTCCTACGAGCAGTACTTC. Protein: CATRQGSSYEQYF.

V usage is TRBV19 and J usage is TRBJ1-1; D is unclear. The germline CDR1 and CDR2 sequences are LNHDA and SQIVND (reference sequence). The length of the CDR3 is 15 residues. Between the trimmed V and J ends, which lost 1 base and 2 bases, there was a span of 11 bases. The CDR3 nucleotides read TGTGCCAGTAGTATAGGGCACGGAGCAAACACTGAAGCTTTCTTT. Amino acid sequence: CASSIGHGANTEAFF. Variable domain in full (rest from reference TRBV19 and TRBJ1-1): DGGITQSPKYLFRKEGQNVTLSCEQNLNHDAMYWYRQDPGQGLRLIYYSQIVNDFQKGDIAEGYSVSREKKESFPLTVTSAQKNPTAFYLCASSIGHGANTEAFFGQGTRLTVV.

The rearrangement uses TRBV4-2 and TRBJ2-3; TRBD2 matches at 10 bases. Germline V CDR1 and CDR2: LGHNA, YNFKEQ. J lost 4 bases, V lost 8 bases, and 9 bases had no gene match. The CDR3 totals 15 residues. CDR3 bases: TGTGCCAGCGCCCAGCGGGGGGGCAGCGCAGATACGCAGTATTTT. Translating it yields CASAQRGGSADTQYF.

The CDR3 protein is CASSLVPSPYEQYF. For the CDR3, the DNA is TGTGCCAGCAGTTTAGTCCCAAGCCCCTACGAGCAGTACTTC. The chain has TRBV27 and TRBJ2-7; D unresolved. The germline CDR1 and CDR2 sequences are MNHEY and SMNVEV (reference sequence). This CDR3 has 14 residues. V was cut by 2 bases and J by 2 bases, with 10 bases left in between.

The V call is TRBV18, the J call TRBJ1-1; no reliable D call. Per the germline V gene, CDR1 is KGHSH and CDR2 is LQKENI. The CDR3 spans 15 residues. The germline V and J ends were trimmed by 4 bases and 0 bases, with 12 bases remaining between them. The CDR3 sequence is CASSREEGLNTEAFF. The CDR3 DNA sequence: TGTGCCAGCTCACGGGAAGAGGGATTGAACACTGAAGCTTTCTTT.

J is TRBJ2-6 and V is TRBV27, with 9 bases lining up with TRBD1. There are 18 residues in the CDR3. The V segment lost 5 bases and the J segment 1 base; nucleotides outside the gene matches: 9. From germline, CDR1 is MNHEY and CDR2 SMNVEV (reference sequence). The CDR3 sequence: CASSIPGTGPSGANVLTF. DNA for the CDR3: TGTGCCAGCAGTATTCCCGGGACAGGGCCATCTGGGGCCAACGTCCTGACTTTC.